This TCR beta chain came from a study of T cell repertoires and HLA-DP antigens. Details on this clone: The antigen is unknown.

V dropped 0 bases and J dropped 1 base, with 6 bases sitting between them. Per the germline V gene, CDR1 is ENHRY and CDR2 is SYGVKD. The CDR3 runs to 14 residues. Sequenced by immunoSEQ multiplex PCR; TCRdb stores in-frame clones only, minus some. The profile shows 65,000 to 95,000 clones, roughly 77% of them singletons. The chain has TRBV10-3 and TRBJ2-5, with D unresolved. This TCR derives from a man aged 55-75 years in good health and CMV-seronegative. Sequencing input: CD4+ T cells from PBMCs. The CDR3 sequence is CAISESKGQETQYF. The DNA of the CDR3 is TGTGCCATCAGTGAGTCTAAAGGCCAAGAGACCCAGTACTTC.